These 21 T cell receptor beta chains originate from one sample sequenced in a study of shared clonotypes between healthy human individuals. The method was immunoSEQ multiplex PCR; TCRdb's version includes in-frame clones alone and lacks a portion of them. The sample yields 2,500,000 or so clones, roughly nine tenths seen once. Sequences were obtained from naive CD4+ T cells sorted from blood. Sample subset: CD45RA+ positively selected. These receptors came from a man aged 18-30 years in good health.

As regards this clone: Different DNA sequences within this sample yield the same CDR3. This chain connects TRBV7-9 to TRBJ2-7; D gene ambiguous. The germline V and J ends were trimmed by 5 bases and 3 bases, with 5 bases remaining between them. CDR3 size: 11 residues. Per germline, CDR1 SEHNR and CDR2 FQNEAQ (reference sequence). The CDR3 here is CASSHSYEQYF. The CDR3 bases are TGTGCCAGCAGCCACAGCTACGAGCAGTACTTC.

CDR3 in DNA: TGCGCCAGCAGCTATCTCTCGGGAGGGGTGGCGAACACTGAAGCTTTCTTT. This codes for CASSYLSGGVANTEAFF. The V and J genes are TRBV5-1 and TRBJ1-1; the D gene is possibly TRBD1 (5 bases). Between the trimmed V and J ends, which lost 3 bases and 1 base, there was a span of 19 bases. Germline V gene sequence: CDR1 SGHRS, CDR2 YFSETQ. The CDR3 is 17 residues long. Looking up the rest from reference TRBV5-1 and TRBJ1-1 gives the full variable domain: KAGVTQTPRYLIKTRGQQVTLSCSPISGHRSVSWYQQTPGQGLQFLFEYFSETQRNKGNFPGRFSGRQFSNSRSEMNVSTLELGDSALYLCASSYLSGGVANTEAFFGQGTRLTVV.

V usage is TRBV5-4 and J usage is TRBJ2-2, with D unresolved. CDR3 length equals 15 residues. Trimming removed 0 bases at V and 4 bases at J, with 10 bases between. From germline, CDR1 is SGHNT and CDR2 YYREEE (reference sequence). This CDR3 is CASSLDSEITGELFF. The CDR3, as DNA: TGTGCCAGCAGCTTGGACTCGGAGATCACCGGGGAGCTGTTTTTT.

This sequence joins TRBV28 and TRBJ2-5, with D perhaps assigned TRBD1 or TRBD2 (5 bases each). This CDR3 has 15 amino acids. CDR1 MDHEN and CDR2 SYDVKM come from the germline V gene. Trimming removed 3 bases from V and 2 bases from J, with 13 bases in between. The CDR3 region is CASSFSPGPQETQYF. In DNA, the CDR3 is TGTGCCAGCAGTTTTTCTCCGGGACCACAAGAGACCCAGTACTTC. Filled out from reference TRBV28 and TRBJ2-5, the complete variable domain reads DVKVTQSSRYLVKRTGEKVFLECVQDMDHENMFWYRQDPGLGLRLIYFSYDVKMKEKGDIPEGYSVSREKKERFSLILESASTNQTSMYLCASSFSPGPQETQYFGPGTRLLVL.

This sequence joins TRBV10-1 and TRBJ2-7; TRBD2 matches 7 bases. V lost 0 bases to trimming and J lost 6 bases; unmatched junction nucleotides: 14. Germline CDR1 is WNHNN and CDR2 is SYGVQD (reference sequence). The CDR3 runs to 17 residues. As DNA, the CDR3 is TGCGCCAGCAGTGAGTCGATTTCATGGGAGGGCCGAGGCGAGCAGTACTTC. It codes for CASSESISWEGRGEQYF.

This chain connects TRBV5-1 to TRBJ2-6, with 7 bases matching TRBD1. J was trimmed by 15 bases and V by 4 bases; bases with no gene match: 13. The CDR3 runs 14 residues. The germline V gene encodes CDR1 SGHRS and CDR2 YFSETQ. The CDR3 loop reads CASSDPGQTFYLTF. In DNA, the CDR3 is TGCGCCAGCAGCGATCCGGGACAGACCTTTTACCTGACTTTC. Full variable domain (rest looked up from reference TRBV5-1 and TRBJ2-6): KAGVTQTPRYLIKTRGQQVTLSCSPISGHRSVSWYQQTPGQGLQFLFEYFSETQRNKGNFPGRFSGRQFSNSRSEMNVSTLELGDSALYLCASSDPGQTFYLTFGAGSRLTVL.

The chain recombines TRBV2 with TRBJ2-7; D may be TRBD2 (6 bases). CDR1 and CDR2 (germline): SNHLY, FYNNEI. The CDR3 covers 14 residues. Trimming removed 5 bases from V and 0 bases from J, with 11 bases in between. The CDR3 region is CASSIGGSSYEQYF. In nucleotides, the CDR3 is TGTGCCAGCAGTATCGGGGGAAGCTCCTACGAGCAGTACTTC.

The chain recombines TRBV27 with TRBJ2-3; unclear D gene. Between the trimmed V and J ends, which lost 3 bases and 1 base, there was a span of 5 bases. The CDR3 has 13 amino acids. Germline assignment: CDR1 MNHEY and CDR2 SMNVEV (reference sequence). The CDR3 is CASSFIGTDTQYF. The CDR3 nucleotides are TGTGCCAGCAGTTTTATCGGCACAGATACGCAGTATTTT.

This rearrangement joins TRBV19 to TRBJ1-1, with unresolved D. Germline CDR1 is LNHDA and CDR2 is SQIVND (reference sequence). The CDR3 contains 16 residues. Trimming stripped 7 bases from V and 1 base from J, with 19 bases between. CDR3 coding DNA: TGTGCCAGTAAACCGCCTCGGGCATTTCCGAACACTGAAGCTTTCTTT. Translating gives CASKPPRAFPNTEAFF.

Of note for this clone: The same CDR3 arises from other DNA sequences in this sample as well. Here the CDR3 DNA reads TGTGCCAGCAGTCGCTCCGGGACAGCATCCTACGAGCAGTACTTC. Translation: CASSRSGTASYEQYF. J is TRBJ2-7 and V is TRBV6-5; 7 positions match TRBD1. CDR1 is MNHEY and CDR2 is SVGAGI in the germline V gene. V gave up 5 bases and J gave up 1 base; unmatched junction bases: 8. The CDR3 is 15 amino acids.

The chain couples TRBV7-6 to TRBJ1-4, with D hard to call. This CDR3 has 12 residues. Trimming cost V 8 bases and J 5 bases, with 9 bases left between them. Germline-derived CDR1 and CDR2 are SGHVS and FNYEAQ. The chain's CDR3 is CASAERNEKLFF. CDR3 in DNA: TGTGCCAGCGCTGAGCGCAATGAAAAACTGTTTTTT.

V is TRBV7-3 and J is TRBJ2-7; D is unresolved. Trimming left V 1 base short and J 3 bases short, with 7 bases between. The CDR3 loop spans 13 amino acids. Germline CDR1 and CDR2: SGHTA and FQGTGA. CDR3 coding DNA: TGTGCCAGCAGCTTAAACGTCGGCTACGAGCAGTACTTC. Its translation: CASSLNVGYEQYF.

This sequence joins TRBV5-6 and TRBJ2-3, with 7 bases fitting TRBD2. The CDR3 contains 15 residues. J lost 2 bases, V lost 4 bases, and 7 bases had no gene match. Germline V lookup: CDR1 SGHDT, CDR2 YYEEEE. The CDR3 spells CASSHRRGNTDTQYF. The DNA for the CDR3 is TGTGCCAGCAGCCATCGGCGGGGGAACACAGATACGCAGTATTTT. Based on the CDR3 plus reference TRBV5-6 and TRBJ2-3, the full variable domain is DAGVTQSPTHLIKTRGQQVTLRCSPKSGHDTVSWYQQALGQGPQFIFQYYEEEERQRGNFPDRFSGHQFPNYSSELNVNALLLGDSALYLCASSHRRGNTDTQYFGPGTRLTVL.

The chain has TRBV5-1 and TRBJ2-3, with no clear D. Germline V lookup: CDR1 SGHRS, CDR2 YFSETQ. V lost 4 bases to trimming and J lost 2 bases, with 11 bases between them. The CDR3 totals 14 residues. For the CDR3, the DNA is TGCGCCAGCAGCCCCAAACCCCTCACAGATACGCAGTATTTT. Encoded protein: CASSPKPLTDTQYF.

This clone was counted once. The chain employs TRBV6-5 and TRBJ1-5; D is uncertain. CDR1 and CDR2 (germline): MNHEY, SVGAGI. Trimming took off 2 bases at V and 4 bases at J, with 6 bases between the two ends. The CDR3 is made up of 13 amino acids. The chain's CDR3 is CASSYQHNQPQHF. DNA of the CDR3: TGTGCCAGCAGTTACCAACATAATCAGCCCCAGCATTTT.

As to this clone: Sequence at one end of the junction differs from germline and may be a read error. The chain is built from TRBV7-7 and TRBJ2-1; no reliable D call. The CDR3 totals 13 residues. Germline loops: CDR1 SSHAT, CDR2 FNYEAQ (reference sequence). The CDR3 bases are TGTGCTAGCAGCACGGACCCAACTGGGGAGCAGTTCTTC. Translation: CASSTDPTGEQFF.

This chain links TRBV30 with TRBJ1-1; no reliable D call. The CDR3 extends over 15 amino acids. Trimming took off 1 base at V and 2 bases at J, with 14 bases between the two ends. The V gene's germline CDR1 is GTSNPN and CDR2 SVGIG (reference sequence). The CDR3 DNA sequence: TGTGCCTGGAGTGCGCCCGGGAGACGCAACACTGAAGCTTTCTTT. Translated: CAWSAPGRRNTEAFF.

The chain is built from TRBV9 and TRBJ2-2; 10 positions agree with TRBD2. The CDR3 sequence is 19 residues long. Germline V gene sequence: CDR1 SGDLS, CDR2 YYNGEE. The trim removed 0 bases at V and 2 bases at J, leaving 10 bases unmatched. The DNA of the CDR3 is TGTGCCAGCAGCGTAGACGCCTTAGGACTAGCGGTTAACACCGGGGAGCTGTTTTTT. It translates to CASSVDALGLAVNTGELFF.

About this clone: The same CDR3 is also encoded by other DNA sequences in this sample. This chain uses TRBV29-1 with TRBJ2-3; D possibly matches TRBD1 or TRBD2 (5 bases each). Germline V gene sequence: CDR1 SQVTM, CDR2 ANQGSEA. Trimming took 3 bases from V and 2 from J, leaving 9 bases between them. The CDR3 is 13 amino acids. The DNA for the CDR3 is TGCAGCGTTGATAGAGGGGACACAGATACGCAGTATTTT. Translation: CSVDRGDTDTQYF.

This chain uses TRBV9 with TRBJ2-2; 7 bases line up with TRBD2. This CDR3 comprises 16 residues. Germline V gene data show CDR1 as SGDLS and CDR2 as YYNGEE. The V gene end was trimmed by 0 bases and the J gene end by 1 base; junction bases not matched to a gene: 3. Here the CDR3 reads CASSVAIAGNTGELFF. The CDR3 DNA is TGTGCCAGCAGCGTAGCGATAGCGGGGAACACCGGGGAGCTGTTTTTT. Full variable domain (remainder filled in from reference TRBV9 and TRBJ2-2): DSGVTQTPKHLITATGQRVTLRCSPRSGDLSVYWYQQSLDQGLQFLIQYYNGEERAKGNILERFSAQQFPDLHSELNLSSLELGDSALYFCASSVAIAGNTGELFFGEGSRLTVL.

The chain is built from TRBV2 and TRBJ1-3; D unclear. The CDR3 runs 14 residues. V lost 8 bases and J 0 bases, leaving 11 bases between the germline ends. Germline CDR1 and CDR2: SNHLY and FYNNEI. The CDR3, as DNA: TGTGCCAGCCGAACAGAGAACTCTGGAAACACCATATATTTT. Translating it yields CASRTENSGNTIYF.